The clone carrying this TCR beta chain was recorded many times. Its antigen remains unidentified. The sample originates from a study of CD8 T cells in ankylosing spondylitis. General study findings and limits: A motif in TCR beta, a set of about 8 highly homologous variants, appeared characteristic of ankylosing spondylitis blood.

A quantitative 5'-RACE method, one with molecular barcodes, was used to make TCR beta libraries. Each CDR3 protein gets one entry after TCRdb re-called the 5' RACE reads with MiXCR. The sample lists under 150,000 distinct CDR3 sequences, approximately 9.9% seen once, with approximately 3.4% in the top ten. The sequencing input was blood, either unsorted or a sorted T cell fraction (not recorded which). The TCR sequence derives from a male donor with ankylosing spondylitis or in good health (not recorded which).

The DNA of the CDR3 is TGCAGTGCTAGGGGGGAAGAGACCCAGTACTTC. It encodes CSARGEETQYF. The genes are TRBV20-1 and TRBJ2-5; D is tentatively TRBD1 or TRBD2 (5 bases each). The CDR3 is made up of 11 amino acids. The germline V and J ends were trimmed by 3 bases and 3 bases, with 5 bases remaining between them. Germline V CDR1 and CDR2: DFQATT, SNEGSKA (reference sequence).